Given below is one T cell receptor (beta chain) in context. These data belong to a study of OX40 agonist ivuxolimab in advanced cancers. The germline CDR1 and CDR2 sequences are GTSNPN and SVGIG (reference sequence). This CDR3 region has 14 residues. The V end was cut by 3 bases, the J end by 6 bases, with 18 bases between. Measured with immunoSEQ multiplex PCR; TCRdb has only the in-frame clones, and not every one. There are 65,000 to 95,000 clones in the sample; 91% occur only once, and approximately 6.5% lies in the top ten. This sequence originates from an adult with an advanced solid tumor such as melanoma, head and neck, liver or kidney cancer. The input for sequencing was CD4+ or CD8+ T cells sorted from blood, taken in a trial of the OX40 agonist ivuxolimab. The gene calls are TRBV30 and TRBJ2-7, with D possibly matching TRBD2 (6 bases). CDR3 region: CAWRRTGAGGEQYF. CDR3 bases: TGTGCCTGGAGACGGACCGGTGCCGGGGGCGAGCAGTACTTC.